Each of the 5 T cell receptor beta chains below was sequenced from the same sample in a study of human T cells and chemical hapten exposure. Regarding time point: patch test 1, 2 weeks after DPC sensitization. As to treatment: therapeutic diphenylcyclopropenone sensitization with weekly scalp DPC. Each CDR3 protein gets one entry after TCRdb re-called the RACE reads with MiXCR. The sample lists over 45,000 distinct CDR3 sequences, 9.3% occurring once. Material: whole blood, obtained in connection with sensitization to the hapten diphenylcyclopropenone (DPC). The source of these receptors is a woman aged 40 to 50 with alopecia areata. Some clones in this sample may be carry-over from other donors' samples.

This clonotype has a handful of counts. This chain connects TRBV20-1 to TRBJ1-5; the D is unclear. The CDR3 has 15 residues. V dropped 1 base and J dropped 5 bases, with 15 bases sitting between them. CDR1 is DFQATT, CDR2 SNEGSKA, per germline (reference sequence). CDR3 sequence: CSARGVYSADQPQHF. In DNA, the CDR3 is TGCAGTGCTAGAGGGGTATACAGTGCGGATCAGCCCCAGCATTTT.

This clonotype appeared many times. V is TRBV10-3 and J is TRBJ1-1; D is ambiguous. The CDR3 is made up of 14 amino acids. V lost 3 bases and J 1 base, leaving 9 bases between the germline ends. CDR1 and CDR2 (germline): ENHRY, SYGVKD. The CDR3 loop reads CAISDRAGNTEAFF. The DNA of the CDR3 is TGTGCCATCAGTGATCGGGCGGGGAACACTGAAGCTTTCTTT.

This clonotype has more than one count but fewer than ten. The DNA for the CDR3 is TGTGCCAGCAGTTTGGACAGGAGTAGCAATCAGCCCCAGCATTTT. It yields the protein CASSLDRSSNQPQHF. The rearrangement links TRBV12-3 or TRBV12-4 to TRBJ1-5; 7 nucleotides agree with TRBD1. The CDR3 covers 15 residues. V lost 3 bases, J lost 0 bases, and 2 bases stayed unmatched.

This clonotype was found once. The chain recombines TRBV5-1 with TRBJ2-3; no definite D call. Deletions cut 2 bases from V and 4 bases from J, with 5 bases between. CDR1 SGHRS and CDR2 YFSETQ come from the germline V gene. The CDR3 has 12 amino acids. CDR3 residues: CASSFAADTQYF. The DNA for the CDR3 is TGCGCCAGCAGCTTTGCAGCAGATACGCAGTATTTT.

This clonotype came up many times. The DNA of the CDR3 is TGCGCCAGCAGCCAAGATCGGGGGGGGCCTTCCTTTCTGAACACAGATACGCAGTATTTT. Translated, it gives CASSQDRGGPSFLNTDTQYF. The chain is built from TRBV4-3 and TRBJ2-3; 8 bases fit TRBD2. The CDR3 is 20 amino acids. V shed 0 bases and J 2 bases; nucleotides not matched to a gene: 16. The germline V gene encodes CDR1 LGHNA and CDR2 YSLEER.